The rows below give T cell receptor beta chains drawn from one sample of a study of shared clonotypes between healthy human individuals. Using immunoSEQ multiplex PCR, the repertoire was profiled, and TCRdb retains in-frame clones only, with some absent. The data hold 1.5 million to 2.5 million clones, with about 95% observed a single time. Material for sequencing was naive CD8+ T cells sorted from blood. These receptors were obtained from a man aged 18 to 35 in good health. Both conserved end residues are part of each CDR3. D genes are given only for firm matches. Part of the rows lack a size; the others show once, few, many or a class for expanded clones.

DNA: TGTGCCATCGTTGGGGCAGGGGTGGGCTCGGGCAATCAGCCCCAGCATTTT; CDR3: CAIVGAGVGSGNQPQHF; V: TRBV10-3; size: .; J: TRBJ1-5; D: .; length: 17
DNA: TGTGCCAGTAAGGGGGAGAGCAATCAGCCCCAGCATTTT; CDR3: CASKGESNQPQHF; V: TRBV19; size: .; J: TRBJ1-5; D: .; length: 13
DNA: TGTGCCAGCAGTTCGAAGGCCTGGCCAATCTATGGCTACACCTTC; CDR3: CASSSKAWPIYGYTF; V: TRBV6-5; size: .; J: TRBJ1-2; D: .; length: 15
DNA: TGTGCCAGCAGTCCCCGCTTGAGTCCCGGCTATGGCTACACCTTC; CDR3: CASSPRLSPGYGYTF; V: TRBV27; size: .; J: TRBJ1-2; D: .; length: 15
DNA: TGTGCCAGCAGCTATGAATCCTCTGGAAACACCATATATTTT; CDR3: CASSYESSGNTIYF; V: TRBV5-6; size: .; J: TRBJ1-3; D: .; length: 14
DNA: TGTGCCAGCAGCTTGGGACTAGCGGGAGGGGGGCAAGAGACCCAGTACTTC; CDR3: CASSLGLAGGGQETQYF; V: TRBV7-6; size: .; J: TRBJ2-5; D: TRBD2; length: 17
DNA: TGTGCCAGCAGCTTTCCCCCCTCCACGGGCACAGATACGCAGTATTTT; CDR3: CASSFPPSTGTDTQYF; V: TRBV7-9; size: once; J: TRBJ2-3; D: .; length: 16
DNA: TGTGCTAGTGGTTTGTCCCGTCTTGACAGGGTCTATGGCTACACCTTC; CDR3: CASGLSRLDRVYGYTF; V: TRBV12-5; size: .; J: TRBJ1-2; D: TRBD1; length: 16
DNA: TGTGCCTGGAGTGTAAGCGAAGGAAACGAGCAGTACTTC; CDR3: CAWSVSEGNEQYF; V: TRBV30; size: .; J: TRBJ2-7; D: .; length: 13
DNA: TGTGCCAGCAGCTATCACGGAAGGGGAGGGGCCTACGAGCAGTACTTC; CDR3: CASSYHGRGGAYEQYF; V: TRBV7-9; size: .; J: TRBJ2-7; D: TRBD2; length: 16
DNA: TGCGCCAGCAGCTTGGAGGGTAACTACCAAGAGACCCAGTACTTC; CDR3: CASSLEGNYQETQYF; V: TRBV5-1; size: .; J: TRBJ2-5; D: .; length: 15
DNA: TGTGCCAGCAGCTTAGATAACTTAAGGTTTTCTGGAAACACCATATATTTT; CDR3: CASSLDNLRFSGNTIYF; V: TRBV7-9; size: .; J: TRBJ1-3; D: .; length: 17
DNA: TGTGCCTGGAGTGTAGCCGGGACCGGCGAGCAGTACTTC; CDR3: CAWSVAGTGEQYF; V: TRBV30; size: .; J: TRBJ2-7; D: .; length: 13
DNA: TGTGCCAGCAGCTCGGTGGAGGCCCTCGGGGATGAGCAGTTCTTC; CDR3: CASSSVEALGDEQFF; V: TRBV7-9; size: .; J: TRBJ2-1; D: .; length: 15
DNA: TGTGCCAGCAGTTTAACCGGGGGACGAAACGAGCAGTACTTC; CDR3: CASSLTGGRNEQYF; V: TRBV27; size: .; J: TRBJ2-7; D: .; length: 14
DNA: TGTGCCTGGAGTGTAACTTTCATCGGCGGGGGGGAGGTAGATACGCAGTATTTT; CDR3: CAWSVTFIGGGEVDTQYF; V: TRBV30; size: .; J: TRBJ2-3; D: TRBD2; length: 18
DNA: TGTGCCAGCTATAGACAGGGGGTTCCAGATACGCAGTATTTT; CDR3: CASYRQGVPDTQYF; V: TRBV7-9; size: .; J: TRBJ2-3; D: TRBD1; length: 14
DNA: TGTGCCTGGAGTTTATATGGGTTGAACACTGAAGCTTTCTTT; CDR3: CAWSLYGLNTEAFF; V: TRBV30; size: few; J: TRBJ1-1; D: .; length: 14
DNA: TGCGCCAGCAGCATGGGACTCCTCTACGAGCAGTACTTC; CDR3: CASSMGLLYEQYF; V: TRBV5-1; size: .; J: TRBJ2-7; D: .; length: 13
DNA: TGCAGCGCTTCGGTTGAGTACGAGCAGTACTTC; CDR3: CSASVEYEQYF; V: TRBV29-1; size: .; J: TRBJ2-7; D: .; length: 11
DNA: TGTGCCAGCAGTTATGCGGAGTCCGTCGAGCAGTACTTC; CDR3: CASSYAESVEQYF; V: TRBV6-5; size: once; J: TRBJ2-7; D: .; length: 13
DNA: TGTGCCGGAGACAGCTCCCCCTCCTACGAGCAGTACTTC; CDR3: CAGDSSPSYEQYF; V: TRBV5-8; size: .; J: TRBJ2-7; D: .; length: 13
DNA: TGTGCCAGCAGCTGCCGGGACCAGCAGTTCTTC; CDR3: CASSCRDQQFF; V: TRBV12-1; size: .; J: TRBJ2-1; D: .; length: 11
DNA: TGTGCCAGCAGTTACTCGCCCGCGACTACTAATGAAAAACTGTTTTTT; CDR3: CASSYSPATTNEKLFF; V: TRBV6-5; size: .; J: TRBJ1-4; D: .; length: 16
DNA: TGTGCCAGCAGTGAAGCCTGGGGCAATGAGCAGTTCTTC; CDR3: CASSEAWGNEQFF; V: TRBV2; size: .; J: TRBJ2-1; D: .; length: 13
DNA: TGTGCCAGCAGTCCGGAGGGGGCTACGAACACCGGGGAGCTGTTTTTT; CDR3: CASSPEGATNTGELFF; V: TRBV27; size: .; J: TRBJ2-2; D: .; length: 16
DNA: TGCGCCAGCAGCCCGGTGGGTTTAGCGTTGAACACTGAAGCTTTCTTT; CDR3: CASSPVGLALNTEAFF; V: TRBV4-1; size: .; J: TRBJ1-1; D: .; length: 16
DNA: TGTGCCAGCATTTCCCGGGGAGACGGAAACACCATATATTTT; CDR3: CASISRGDGNTIYF; V: TRBV28; size: .; J: TRBJ1-3; D: .; length: 14
DNA: TGCGCCAGCAGCCTACAGGAGGTCGGTTTCGAGCAGTACTTC; CDR3: CASSLQEVGFEQYF; V: TRBV4-1; size: .; J: TRBJ2-7; D: .; length: 14
DNA: TGTGCCAGCAGCCGCTACGGCCTTGGGTACACCTTC; CDR3: CASSRYGLGYTF; V: TRBV5-6; size: .; J: TRBJ1-2; D: .; length: 12
DNA: TGTGCCAGCAATGAGGAGGGTTCCGGGGAGCTGTTTTTT; CDR3: CASNEEGSGELFF; V: TRBV2; size: .; J: TRBJ2-2; D: .; length: 13
DNA: TGCGCCAGCAGCCAAGACGCCCAAAGGGGGCCCTTTTACGAGCAGTACTTC; CDR3: CASSQDAQRGPFYEQYF; V: TRBV4-3; size: .; J: TRBJ2-7; D: TRBD1; length: 17
DNA: TGTGCCAGCAGTTCTCGACAGGGGACGGTGGAGACCCAGTACTTC; CDR3: CASSSRQGTVETQYF; V: TRBV6-5; size: .; J: TRBJ2-5; D: TRBD1; length: 15
DNA: TGTGCCAGCAGTTACATGGGTTCGGATACGCAGTATTTT; CDR3: CASSYMGSDTQYF; V: TRBV6-5; size: .; J: TRBJ2-3; D: .; length: 13
DNA: TGTGCCAGCAGCTTAGGCGGGCCTGGAAACACCATATATTTT; CDR3: CASSLGGPGNTIYF; V: TRBV11-2; size: .; J: TRBJ1-3; D: .; length: 14
DNA: TGTGCCAGCAGGGGGTGGGGCGGGGAGCTGTTTTTT; CDR3: CASRGWGGELFF; V: TRBV2; size: once; J: TRBJ2-2; D: .; length: 12
DNA: TGCGCCAGCAGTGGAGGGGCTAGCGGGGGTGGGTCCTACGAGCAGTACTTC; CDR3: CASSGGASGGGSYEQYF; V: TRBV10-2; size: .; J: TRBJ2-7; D: TRBD2; length: 17
DNA: TGTGCTAGTGGTTTGGTGATAAGTATAGAGACCCAGTACTTC; CDR3: CASGLVISIETQYF; V: TRBV12-5; size: .; J: TRBJ2-5; D: .; length: 14
DNA: TGCGCCAGCAGCTTGGTGGGTTGGGAGCTGTTTTTT; CDR3: CASSLVGWELFF; V: TRBV5-1; size: .; J: TRBJ2-2; D: .; length: 12
DNA: TGTGCCAGCAGTGAAGACCCAGGGGTGAACACTGAAGCTTTCTTT; CDR3: CASSEDPGVNTEAFF; V: TRBV2; size: .; J: TRBJ1-1; D: .; length: 15
DNA: TGTGCCAGCAGCGGACAGGTTAGCAATCAGCCCCAGCATTTT; CDR3: CASSGQVSNQPQHF; V: TRBV6-6; size: .; J: TRBJ1-5; D: TRBD1; length: 14
DNA: TGTGCCAGCAGTGCCGGACAGGGGTCCTACGAGCAGTACTTC; CDR3: CASSAGQGSYEQYF; V: TRBV6-5; size: .; J: TRBJ2-7; D: TRBD1; length: 14
DNA: TGTGCCAGCAGCTTAGGTACCCTAGAACTCAATGAGCAGTTCTTC; CDR3: CASSLGTLELNEQFF; V: TRBV7-9; size: once; J: TRBJ2-1; D: .; length: 15
DNA: TGTGCCAGCAGCGTAGGGCTAGCCCAAGAGACCCAGTACTTC; CDR3: CASSVGLAQETQYF; V: TRBV9; size: .; J: TRBJ2-5; D: .; length: 14
DNA: TGTGCCAGAGAGGGGTACGAGCAGTACTTC; CDR3: CAREGYEQYF; V: TRBV5-3; size: .; J: TRBJ2-7; D: .; length: 10
DNA: TGTGCCATCAGTGATTTGACTAATGAAAAACTGTTTTTT; CDR3: CAISDLTNEKLFF; V: TRBV10-3; size: .; J: TRBJ1-4; D: .; length: 13
DNA: TGTGCCAGCAGTTGGGAGACAGGTCATGAGCAGTTCTTC; CDR3: CASSWETGHEQFF; V: TRBV27; size: .; J: TRBJ2-1; D: .; length: 13
DNA: TGTGCCAGCAGTTACTCGGCGGACAGGGCGAACACTGAAGCTTTCTTT; CDR3: CASSYSADRANTEAFF; V: TRBV6-5; size: .; J: TRBJ1-1; D: TRBD1; length: 16